This is a list of T cell receptor beta chains from one sample in a study of CD8+ T cells in alopecia areata. TCRdb's copy holds only in-frame clones and misses some; the assay was immunoSEQ multiplex PCR. The sample lists about 180,000 clones, 51% seen once, with over 9% in the top ten. Sequencing used CD8+ T cells sorted from blood, obtained at roughly week 53, from a patient treated with tofacitinib. These receptors were taken from a human donor with alopecia areata. Both conserved end residues are part of each CDR3. The order of the fields is J gene, clone size, V gene, D gene, CDR3 protein, CDR3 DNA. A D gene is named only where the DNA matches it firmly. Where a row states a size, it is once, few, many or the class of an expanded clone; other rows omit it.

>TRBJ2-5|once|TRBV27|TRBD1
CASSSAGQGEETQYF
TGTGCCAGCAGTTCCGCAGGACAGGGAGAAGAGACCCAGTACTTC
>TRBJ1-2|-|TRBV27|TRBD1
CASSVGTGGGYTF
TGTGCCAGCAGCGTCGGGACAGGGGGAGGCTACACCTTC
>TRBJ2-7|few|TRBV9|-
CASSVGLETYEQYF
TGTGCCAGCAGCGTAGGGCTCGAGACCTACGAGCAGTACTTC
>TRBJ1-2|-|TRBV7-2|-
CASRSPIYGYTF
TGTGCCAGCAGATCACCTATTTATGGCTACACCTTC
>TRBJ2-1|few|TRBV29-1|-
CSVVDRSSYNEQFF
TGCAGCGTTGTCGACAGAAGCTCCTACAATGAGCAGTTCTTC
>TRBJ2-7|-|TRBV5-1|TRBD1
CASSGDRAVSYEQYF
TGCGCCAGCAGCGGGGACAGGGCCGTCTCCTACGAGCAGTACTTC
>TRBJ2-7|-|TRBV6-5|-
CASSRAGDYEQYF
TGTGCCAGCTCAAGGGCAGGGGACTACGAGCAGTACTTC
>TRBJ2-2|-|TRBV9|-
CASSASSINTGELFF
TGTGCCAGCAGCGCCTCTAGTATCAACACCGGGGAGCTGTTTTTT
>TRBJ1-2|-|TRBV21-1|-
CASSNREKYGYTF
TGTGCCAGCAGCAATAGGGAAAAGTATGGCTACACCTTC
>TRBJ2-5|-|TRBV2|-
CASRYSRQETQYF
TGTGCCAGCAGATACTCCCGACAAGAGACCCAGTACTTC
>TRBJ2-1|-|TRBV30|-
CAFWLGFEQFF
TGTGCCTTTTGGCTCGGTTTTGAGCAGTTCTTC
>TRBJ1-6|-|TRBV30|-
CAFQGTNSPLHF
TGTGCCTTCCAAGGAACGAATTCACCCCTCCACTTT
>TRBJ2-1|-|TRBV27|TRBD1
CASSMETGVLYEQFF
TGTGCCAGCAGTATGGAGACAGGGGTGCTCTATGAGCAGTTCTTC
>TRBJ2-7|-|TRBV5-1|-
CASRPDSSYEQYF
TGCGCCAGCAGGCCTGACAGCTCCTACGAGCAGTACTTC
>TRBJ2-7|-|TRBV6-6|-
CASSYEGGSEQYF
TGTGCCAGCAGTTATGAGGGGGGATCCGAGCAGTACTTC
>TRBJ1-1|few|TRBV13|-
CASSLGGNTEAFF
TGTGCCAGCAGCCTCGGGGGGAACACTGAAGCTTTCTTT
>TRBJ2-2|-|TRBV9|-
CASSVQADTGELFF
TGTGCCAGCAGCGTCCAGGCTGACACCGGGGAGCTGTTTTTT
>TRBJ1-2|-|TRBV29-1|-
CSVESGSYGYTF
TGCAGCGTTGAGTCTGGGTCTTATGGCTACACCTTC
>TRBJ1-2|-|TRBV5-1|-
CASSLEMGNYGYTF
TGCGCCAGCAGCTTGGAGATGGGGAACTATGGCTACACCTTC
>TRBJ1-2|-|TRBV6-5|-
CASASGGNGYTF
TGTGCCAGCGCCTCGGGAGGGAATGGCTACACCTTC
>TRBJ2-1|few|TRBV7-8|TRBD1
CASSLGTGQIYNEQFF
TGTGCCAGCAGCTTAGGGACAGGGCAAATCTACAATGAGCAGTTCTTC
>TRBJ2-1|-|TRBV29-1|-
CSAIAETYNEQFF
TGCAGCGCCATAGCGGAAACCTACAATGAGCAGTTCTTC
>TRBJ1-6|-|TRBV27|TRBD1
CASSLLPRTGSSYNSPLHF
TGTGCCAGCAGTTTATTACCCCGGACAGGCAGCTCCTATAATTCACCCCTCCACTTT
>TRBJ1-1|-|TRBV4-1|-
CASSQNVGYQAFF
TGCGCCAGCAGTCAAAACGTGGGTTACCAGGCTTTCTTT
>TRBJ1-6|-|TRBV4-3|TRBD1
CASSQDPTGVRNSPLHF
TGCGCCAGCAGCCAAGATCCGACAGGGGTCAGGAATTCACCCCTCCACTTT
>TRBJ2-7|-|TRBV2|-
CASSEGLAGVYEQYF
TGTGCCAGCAGTGAAGGCTTGGCAGGGGTCTACGAGCAGTACTTC
>TRBJ2-3|-|TRBV5-1|-
CASSFTGLPAFGTQYF
TGCGCCAGCAGCTTTACGGGACTCCCGGCTTTTGGTACGCAGTATTTT
>TRBJ1-4|few|TRBV29-1|-
CSFQGSTNEKLFF
TGCAGCTTTCAGGGATCTACTAATGAAAAACTGTTTTTT
>TRBJ1-4|-|TRBV29-1|-
CSVTRQGGEKLFF
TGCAGCGTTACAAGGCAGGGTGGAGAAAAACTGTTTTTT
>TRBJ2-5|few|TRBV5-1|-
CASSFRQAANGETQYF
TGCGCCAGCAGCTTTCGACAGGCCGCGAACGGCGAGACCCAGTACTTC
>TRBJ1-2|-|TRBV19|-
CASTPRGGNLYGYTF
TGTGCCAGTACTCCCCGGGGGGGGAACCTCTATGGCTACACCTTC
>TRBJ1-1|-|TRBV6-5|-
CASSPSGLTEAFF
TGTGCCAGCAGCCCCTCGGGGCTTACTGAAGCTTTCTTT
>TRBJ2-1|-|TRBV30|-
CAWSVGVFTDNEQFF
TGTGCCTGGAGTGTAGGGGTTTTTACCGACAATGAGCAGTTCTTC
>TRBJ2-2|few|TRBV27|TRBD2
CASSRTRSGELFF
TGTGCCAGCAGTAGGACTAGGTCCGGGGAGCTGTTTTTT
>TRBJ2-6|-|TRBV5-1|-
CASSLDGTGANVLTF
TGCGCCAGCAGCTTGGATGGGACAGGGGCCAACGTCCTGACTTTC
>TRBJ2-5|-|TRBV13|-
CASSFGGVETQYF
TGTGCCAGCAGCTTCGGGGGAGTAGAGACCCAGTACTTC
>TRBJ1-2|few|TRBV4-3|-
CASSQEPALDGYTF
TGCGCCAGCAGCCAAGAGCCGGCTCTGGATGGCTACACCTTC
>TRBJ2-7|few|TRBV7-3|-
CASSLDSSYEQYF
TGTGCCAGCAGCTTAGACAGCTCCTACGAGCAGTACTTC
>TRBJ2-1|-|TRBV19|-
CASSIVGDNEQFF
TGTGCCAGTAGTATAGTCGGAGACAATGAGCAGTTCTTC
>TRBJ1-1|-|TRBV5-6|-
CASRAGPIPEAFF
TGTGCCAGCAGGGCAGGTCCCATACCTGAAGCTTTCTTT
>TRBJ1-2|-|TRBV27|-
CASSPSMLNYGYTF
TGTGCCAGCAGTCCCTCGATGTTGAACTATGGCTACACCTTC